This T cell receptor (beta chain) was recorded in a study of blood T cell repertoires in COVID-19 (dated by TCRdb to 2020 to 2022). Looking at the study overall: Samples from collaborators originated in the United States, Italy and Spain and spanned both the acute and convalescent phases of COVID-19. Samples were obtained from the ongoing ImmuneRACE study (first 160 participants) and from some 1,200 subjects provided by 6 global collaborators. The prospective study material was composed of cDNA or gDNA derived from T cells, B-cell-depleted T cells, or PBMCs. The dataset comprised deeply sampled blood TCRbeta repertoires from subjects exposed to, actively infected with, or recovered from COVID-19. The repertoires were released in a freely available public database meant as a resource for research on the immune response to SARS-CoV-2. Where available, HLA class I and class II types were taken from metadata supplied by the sample provider and were not determined by assay-based typing. A de-identified subject ID, COVID-19 status, age in years and sex were almost always included in the sample metadata.

TCRbeta CDR3 regions were amplified from genomic DNA by means of the immunoSEQ Assay, a bias-controlled multiplex PCR. Per the original workflow: Within the assay, amplification of reference gene primers was used to estimate how many nucleated cells each sample contained. To quantify the absolute abundance of each unique TCRbeta CDR3 rearrangement, sequence reads were collapsed and filtered. Productive Simpson clonality was computed per sample as the square root of Simpson's diversity index over productive rearrangements. TCRdb retrieved this table from immuneACCESS and kept in-frame rearrangements only. Not all clones are present; in checked studies, unresolved V genes account for under half, and no reason is known for the remainder. Clonal size and the V and J genes are those of that table, whereas D and trimming came from the DNA. The sample profile shows 250,000 to 300,000 clones; 80% to 95% of them were found once. The ten top clones hold approximately 1.2% of the sample.

Participants in the prospective study were aged roughly 18 to 100 years, lived in over 20 United States geographic areas, and enrolled through a virtual design. Cohort assignment in the prospective study relied on participant-reported clinical history from a screening survey and a study questionnaire. Recovered participants in ImmuneRACE Cohort 3 were defined by two consecutive negative NP/OP PCR tests, clearance by a healthcare professional, or resolution of symptoms. Mobile phlebotomists in the prospective study collected whole blood, serum and a nasopharyngeal or oropharyngeal swab from every participant. Additional blood draws and questionnaires over an approximately 2-month period could optionally be provided by prospective study participants. Blood samples from the prospective study were shipped frozen or at room temperature prior to DNA extraction. What the authors observed across the whole study: Clinical and demographic metadata were provided uncurated, with the amount varying by source and participant.

In the case of this clone: Its antigen is not yet known. No base quality information exists; no much larger clone differs at one position.

V is trimmed back by 4 bases and J by 6 bases, and the junction contains 11 bases that no gene match accounts for. CDR1 is given as MNHEY and CDR2 as SVGEGT, both from the germline V gene. From the cysteine through the phenylalanine, the CDR3 covers 16 amino acids. Only CDR3 DNA remains: 48 bases, in frame from the first base. This TCR was recovered from a young woman who had recovered from COVID-19. The chain joins TRBV6-2 or TRBV6-3 to TRBJ2-3, with 9 bases aligning to TRBD2. The sequenced material came from PBMCs or T cells enriched from blood (not recorded which). The CDR3 loop reads CASSFPAAGGPDTQYF. The DNA sequence is TGTGCCAGCAGTTTCCCGGCTGCGGGAGGGCCGGATACGCAGTATTTT.